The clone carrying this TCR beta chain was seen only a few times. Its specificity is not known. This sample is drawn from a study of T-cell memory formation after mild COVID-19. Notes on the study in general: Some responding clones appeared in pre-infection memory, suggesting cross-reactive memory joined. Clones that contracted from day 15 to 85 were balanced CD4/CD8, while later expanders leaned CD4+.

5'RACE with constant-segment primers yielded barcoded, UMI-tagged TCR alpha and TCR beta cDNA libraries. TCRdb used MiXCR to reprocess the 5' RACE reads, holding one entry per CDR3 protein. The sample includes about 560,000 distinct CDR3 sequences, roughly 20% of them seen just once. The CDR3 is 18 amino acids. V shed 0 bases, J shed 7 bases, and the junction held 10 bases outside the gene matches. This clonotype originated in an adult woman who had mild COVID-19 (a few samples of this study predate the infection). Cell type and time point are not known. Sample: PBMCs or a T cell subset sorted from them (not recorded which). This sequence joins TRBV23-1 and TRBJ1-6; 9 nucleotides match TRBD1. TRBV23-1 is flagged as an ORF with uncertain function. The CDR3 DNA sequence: TGCGCCAGCAGTCAATCTTCCCCACAGGGGGCAAACAATTCACCCCTCCACTTT. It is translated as CASSQSSPQGANNSPLHF.